A selection of T cell receptor beta chains follows, all from one sample in a study of T cells in Graves' hyperthyroidism and ophthalmopathy. TCRdb recomputed calls from the multiplex PCR reads with MiXCR, one row per CDR3 protein. The sample has around 440,000 distinct CDR3 sequences; about a sixth are singletons. The sample taken for sequencing was blood. These receptors all stem from a woman under 30 with Graves' hyperthyroidism. Each CDR3 is given with its conserved first and last residue. The order of the fields is clone size, D gene, V gene, J gene, CDR3 DNA, CDR3 protein. A D gene is named only where the DNA matches it firmly. The listing skips clone size in some rows; elsewhere it reads once, few, many or a size class.

abundance: many
d_gene: -
v_gene: TRBV7-9
j_gene: TRBJ2-1
CDR3nt: TGTGCCAGCAGCCTACGAAACGGGACGCCGAACAATGAGCAGTTCTTC
CDR3aa: CASSLRNGTPNNEQFF

abundance: many
d_gene: -
v_gene: TRBV11-2
j_gene: TRBJ1-4
CDR3nt: TGTGCCAGCGCTAGGTACAGGGTGCCTGAAAAACTGTTTTTT
CDR3aa: CASARYRVPEKLFF

abundance: many
d_gene: -
v_gene: TRBV28
j_gene: TRBJ1-6
CDR3nt: TGTGCCAGCAGTCCGGACTGGCCACCCCTCCACTTT
CDR3aa: CASSPDWPPLHF

abundance: -
d_gene: -
v_gene: TRBV5-5
j_gene: TRBJ2-1
CDR3nt: TGTGCCAGCAGCTCGGGACTCCTTGCAGGCGAGCAGTTCTTC
CDR3aa: CASSSGLLAGEQFF

abundance: -
d_gene: -
v_gene: TRBV5-4
j_gene: TRBJ2-2
CDR3nt: TGTGCCAGCAGCTTGAGGCCCGGGGAGCTGTTTTTT
CDR3aa: CASSLRPGELFF

abundance: -
d_gene: -
v_gene: TRBV7-8
j_gene: TRBJ2-7
CDR3nt: TGTGCCAGCAGCTTAGACAGGGGAGGTCTCTACGAGCAGTACTTC
CDR3aa: CASSLDRGGLYEQYF

abundance: many
d_gene: -
v_gene: TRBV6-1
j_gene: TRBJ1-2
CDR3nt: TGTGCCAGCAGCCCAACCGGGACTGCCGTTGGCTACACCTTC
CDR3aa: CASSPTGTAVGYTF

abundance: few
d_gene: -
v_gene: TRBV15
j_gene: TRBJ1-2
CDR3nt: TGTGCCACCAGCAGAGGGCAAGGGAAATGGGGCTATGGCTACACCTTC
CDR3aa: CATSRGQGKWGYGYTF

abundance: few
d_gene: TRBD2
v_gene: TRBV20-1
j_gene: TRBJ2-1
CDR3nt: TGCAGTGCTAGAGATCTGAGCGGGGAAATATACAATGAGCAGTTCTTC
CDR3aa: CSARDLSGEIYNEQFF

abundance: many
d_gene: -
v_gene: TRBV20-1
j_gene: TRBJ1-1
CDR3nt: TGCAGTGCTAGAGTATCTGAAGCTTTCTTT
CDR3aa: CSARVSEAFF

abundance: many
d_gene: -
v_gene: TRBV6-4
j_gene: TRBJ2-2
CDR3nt: TGTGCCAGCAGTGACTCTCCGGCGAACACCGGGGAGCTGTTTTTT
CDR3aa: CASSDSPANTGELFF

abundance: -
d_gene: -
v_gene: TRBV12-3/TRBV12-4
j_gene: TRBJ2-5
CDR3nt: TGTGCCAGCAGTTTGGGGGGCTTAGAGACCCAGTACTTC
CDR3aa: CASSLGGLETQYF

abundance: once
d_gene: -
v_gene: TRBV2
j_gene: TRBJ2-4
CDR3nt: TGTGCCACCCGACGGATAGCCAAAAACATTCAGTACTTC
CDR3aa: CATRRIAKNIQYF

abundance: few
d_gene: TRBD2
v_gene: TRBV19
j_gene: TRBJ2-2
CDR3nt: TGTGCCAGCTCGGGGAGGGGAACCGGGGAGCTGTTTTTT
CDR3aa: CASSGRGTGELFF

abundance: many
d_gene: -
v_gene: TRBV2
j_gene: TRBJ2-1
CDR3nt: TGTGCCAGCAGTGACCTTGAGCAGTTCTTC
CDR3aa: CASSDLEQFF

abundance: many
d_gene: -
v_gene: TRBV24-1
j_gene: TRBJ2-3
CDR3nt: TGTGCCACCAGTGATAGATCTAGAGGCGATACGCAGTATTTT
CDR3aa: CATSDRSRGDTQYF

abundance: -
d_gene: TRBD1
v_gene: TRBV20-1
j_gene: TRBJ2-7
CDR3nt: TGCAGTGCTGTCAGGGGGATCGACGAGCAGTACTTC
CDR3aa: CSAVRGIDEQYF

abundance: -
d_gene: -
v_gene: TRBV6-6
j_gene: TRBJ1-2
CDR3nt: TGTGCCAGCAGTTACTCGATCTGGGGGAACTATGGCTACACCTTC
CDR3aa: CASSYSIWGNYGYTF

abundance: many
d_gene: TRBD2
v_gene: TRBV7-3
j_gene: TRBJ2-1
CDR3nt: TGTGCCAGCAGCAACCAGCGGGGGGGCTACAATGAGCAGTTCTTC
CDR3aa: CASSNQRGGYNEQFF

abundance: many
d_gene: -
v_gene: TRBV5-1
j_gene: TRBJ2-1
CDR3nt: TGCGCCAGCAGACTAGTAATAAACAATGAGCAGTTCTTC
CDR3aa: CASRLVINNEQFF

abundance: many
d_gene: -
v_gene: TRBV3-1
j_gene: TRBJ1-1
CDR3nt: TGTGCCAGCAGCCCTGGGATCGGCATGAACACTGAAGCTTTCTTT
CDR3aa: CASSPGIGMNTEAFF

abundance: many
d_gene: -
v_gene: TRBV6-5
j_gene: TRBJ2-1
CDR3nt: TGTGCCAGCAGTTACAGGGGACCCCCCAATGAGCAGTTCTTC
CDR3aa: CASSYRGPPNEQFF

abundance: many
d_gene: TRBD2
v_gene: TRBV12-3/TRBV12-4
j_gene: TRBJ2-3
CDR3nt: TGTGCCAGCAGCTTAGCGGGCGCAGATACGCAGTATTTT
CDR3aa: CASSLAGADTQYF

abundance: many
d_gene: TRBD1
v_gene: TRBV11-2
j_gene: TRBJ2-2
CDR3nt: TGTGCCAGCAGCTCCAGACAGGGTTTCGGGGAGCTGTTTTTT
CDR3aa: CASSSRQGFGELFF

abundance: -
d_gene: -
v_gene: TRBV20-1
j_gene: TRBJ2-5
CDR3nt: TGCAGTGCTAGAGAATCTCAGGAGACGTACTTC
CDR3aa: CSARESQETYF

abundance: -
d_gene: -
v_gene: TRBV4-3
j_gene: TRBJ1-5
CDR3nt: TGCGCCAGCAGCCAAGACACCCCCCGAACCCTTAGCAATCAGCCCCAGCATTTT
CDR3aa: CASSQDTPRTLSNQPQHF

abundance: many
d_gene: TRBD2
v_gene: TRBV2
j_gene: TRBJ2-4
CDR3nt: TGTGCCAGCAGGGCAATAGCGGGAGGGGCCAAAAACATTCAGTACTTC
CDR3aa: CASRAIAGGAKNIQYF

abundance: many
d_gene: -
v_gene: TRBV11-2
j_gene: TRBJ2-7
CDR3nt: TGTGCCAGCAGCTTAGCGAGACAGAACTACGAGCAGTACTTC
CDR3aa: CASSLARQNYEQYF

abundance: few
d_gene: -
v_gene: TRBV6-2/TRBV6-3
j_gene: TRBJ1-5
CDR3nt: TGTGCCAGCAGTTCGATAGGTTATTATCAGCCCCAGCATTTT
CDR3aa: CASSSIGYYQPQHF

abundance: many
d_gene: -
v_gene: TRBV28
j_gene: TRBJ2-1
CDR3nt: TGTGCCAGCAGTAGGAGGTGGAGGAGCTCCTACAATGAGCAGTTCTTC
CDR3aa: CASSRRWRSSYNEQFF

abundance: -
d_gene: TRBD1
v_gene: TRBV4-1
j_gene: TRBJ2-7
CDR3nt: TGCGCCAGCAGCCAAGTACAGGGGTTCTACGAGCAGTACTTC
CDR3aa: CASSQVQGFYEQYF

abundance: -
d_gene: -
v_gene: TRBV6-1
j_gene: TRBJ2-1
CDR3nt: TGTGCCAGCAGGAGGGGGGGGGTGAGGCTCAATGAGCAGTTCTTC
CDR3aa: CASRRGGVRLNEQFF

abundance: few
d_gene: -
v_gene: TRBV9
j_gene: TRBJ2-2
CDR3nt: TGTGCCAGCAGCCTGGACAGGAACACCGGGGAGCTGTTTTTT
CDR3aa: CASSLDRNTGELFF

abundance: few
d_gene: -
v_gene: TRBV4-2
j_gene: TRBJ2-3
CDR3nt: TGTGCCAGCAGCCAAGATCTATATGGGGCCACAGATACGCAGTATTTT
CDR3aa: CASSQDLYGATDTQYF

abundance: many
d_gene: -
v_gene: TRBV28
j_gene: TRBJ1-2
CDR3nt: TGTGCCAGCAGTTTCGGCAGGGCAAACTATGGCTACACCTTC
CDR3aa: CASSFGRANYGYTF

abundance: once
d_gene: TRBD1
v_gene: TRBV6-2/TRBV6-3
j_gene: TRBJ2-7
CDR3nt: TGTGCCAGCCACAGGGGTTCGGGGCAGTACTTC
CDR3aa: CASHRGSGQYF

abundance: many
d_gene: -
v_gene: TRBV7-9
j_gene: TRBJ2-7
CDR3nt: TGTGCCAGCAGCTTAGAGGGCAGGGGTGAGCAGTACTTC
CDR3aa: CASSLEGRGEQYF

abundance: -
d_gene: TRBD1
v_gene: TRBV9
j_gene: TRBJ1-1
CDR3nt: TGTGCCAGCAGCGTACGACGTGGGACAGGGGGCGGCAAGAACACTGAAGCTTTCTTT
CDR3aa: CASSVRRGTGGGKNTEAFF

abundance: -
d_gene: TRBD2
v_gene: TRBV4-1
j_gene: TRBJ2-7
CDR3nt: TGCGCCAGCAGCCAAGGATTAGCGGGGTCTCCCTACGAGCAGTACTTC
CDR3aa: CASSQGLAGSPYEQYF

abundance: many
d_gene: -
v_gene: TRBV11-2
j_gene: TRBJ1-2
CDR3nt: TGTGCCAGCAGCCCGGACAGCTCCTATGGCTACACCTTC
CDR3aa: CASSPDSSYGYTF